This entry lists 13 T cell receptor beta chains sequenced from one sample in a study of blood T cell repertoires in COVID-19. The protocol was immunoSEQ multiplex PCR, while the TCRdb copy is restricted to in-frame clones and leaves out a portion. This table has approximately 400,000 clones, about 90% appearing once. Sequenced input: peripheral blood. All receptors derive from a man between 40 and 49 years old with acute or convalescent COVID-19.

The V and J genes are TRBV11-2 and TRBJ1-2, with 8 bases lining up with TRBD1. The CDR3 spans 20 residues. The germline CDR1 and CDR2 sequences are SGHAT and FQNNGV. Trimming removed 0 bases from V and 2 bases from J; junction bases left unmatched: 17. The DNA for the CDR3 is TGTGCCAGCAGCTTAGAAGGCTTGGCAGGGGGCAGGAAATTCAACTATGGCTACACCTTC. It translates to CASSLEGLAGGRKFNYGYTF.

The V and J genes are TRBV28 and TRBJ2-3, with TRBD1 matching 7 bases. The J segment lost 2 bases and the V segment lost 5 bases, leaving 10 bases of the junction unmatched. The CDR3 totals 16 residues. Germline lookup yields CDR1 MDHEN and CDR2 SYDVKM. The CDR3 is CASSRRGNPHTDTQYF. As DNA, the CDR3 is TGTGCCAGCAGTCGCAGGGGGAATCCCCACACAGATACGCAGTATTTT.

This clone was found once. The chain employs TRBV18 and TRBJ1-2; D is unresolved. The CDR3 has 14 residues. Germline V gene data show CDR1 as KGHSH and CDR2 as LQKENI. V was pared by 2 bases and J by 0 bases, with 7 bases between. The CDR3 sequence: CASSPGPSNYGYTF. In DNA, the CDR3 is TGTGCCAGCTCACCAGGGCCTTCTAACTATGGCTACACCTTC.

The rearrangement joins TRBV11-3 to TRBJ2-3; D uncertain. Germline lookup yields CDR1 SGHNT and CDR2 YENEEA. CDR3 length equals 12 residues. Trimming shortened V by 1 base and J by 6 bases, and 5 bases separated the two germline ends. CDR3 DNA: TGTGCCAGCAGCTTAGCTTTTGATACGCAGTATTTT. This gives the protein CASSLAFDTQYF.

In the case of this clone: An end of the junction differs from the germline gene, which may be a read error. The rearrangement joins TRBV7-7 to TRBJ2-2; 14 bases are shared with TRBD2. CDR1 and CDR2 from the germline V gene are SSHAT and FNYEAQ (reference sequence). CDR3 length: 20 amino acids. DNA of the CDR3: TGTGCTAGCAGCCTAAAACCGGGACTAGCGGGAGATCGACCCGCCGGGGAGCTGTTTTTT. It is translated as CASSLKPGLAGDRPAGELFF.

The chain joins TRBV14 to TRBJ1-4, with no clear D. CDR3 length equals 13 residues. Per germline, CDR1 SGHDN and CDR2 FVKESK. Trimming removed 1 base at V and 7 bases at J, with 7 bases between. The CDR3 loop reads CASSQVSSEKLFF. In DNA, the CDR3 is TGTGCCAGCAGCCAAGTTAGTAGTGAAAAACTGTTTTTT.

The V gene is TRBV3-1 (or the pseudogene TRBV3-2), the J gene TRBJ1-2; 9 bases match TRBD1. The V gene's germline CDR1 is LGHDT and CDR2 YNNKEL (reference sequence). Trimming cost V 11 bases and J 0 bases; bases outside gene matches: 7. There are 14 residues in the CDR3. CDR3 amino acids: CAAQDRGTNYGYTF. Written as DNA, the CDR3 is TGTGCCGCCCAAGACAGGGGGACTAACTATGGCTACACCTTC.

This chain links TRBV27 with TRBJ2-1; 10 bases agree with TRBD2. CDR3 size: 15 residues. The V gene's germline CDR1 is MNHEY and CDR2 SMNVEV (reference sequence). V lost 6 bases and J lost 7; bases outside the gene matches: 9. CDR3 in amino acids: CASRKAGGGGNEQFF. CDR3 nucleotide sequence: TGTGCCAGCAGGAAAGCGGGAGGGGGTGGAAATGAGCAGTTCTTC.

The rearrangement links TRBV11-2 to TRBJ2-2; tentative D call: TRBD1 (5 bases). The V and J ends lost 7 bases and 0 bases respectively, with 18 bases between them. The CDR3 is 17 amino acids. From germline, CDR1 is SGHAT and CDR2 FQNNGV. The CDR3 DNA sequence: TGTGCCAGCACCAACGAAAAAGGACACCCGAACACCGGGGAGCTGTTTTTT. Its protein product is CASTNEKGHPNTGELFF.

The CDR3 DNA reads as TGTGCCAGCTCGCCGGGGACAGGGGACCAGCCCCAGCATTTT. This translates into CASSPGTGDQPQHF. This sequence joins TRBV18 and TRBJ1-5; the match to TRBD1 covers 10 bases. V lost 6 bases and J lost 7; bases outside the gene matches: 6. The CDR3 has 14 residues. Germline-derived CDR1 and CDR2 are KGHSH and LQKENI.

As DNA, the CDR3 is TGCGCCAGCAACGTGGACTCCGTGTCGCGCTATGGCTACACCTTC. Its protein is CASNVDSVSRYGYTF. The V gene is TRBV5-1, the J gene TRBJ1-2; D unclear. The CDR3 covers 15 residues. Germline V CDR1 and CDR2: SGHRS, YFSETQ. Trimming left V 6 bases short and J 4 bases short, with 19 bases between.

This chain links TRBV7-8 with TRBJ1-5; a possible D gene is TRBD1 (5 bases). Trimming took 5 bases from V and 5 from J, leaving 16 bases between them. The germline CDR1 and CDR2 sequences are SGHVS and FQNEAQ. This CDR3 has 15 residues. CDR3 DNA sequence: TGTGCCAGCAGCGCACCAGGGCTCCTCGATCAGCCCCAGCATTTT. Protein sequence: CASSAPGLLDQPQHF.

The chain uses TRBV10-2 and TRBJ2-5, with 8 bases lining up with TRBD2. Germline V gene data show CDR1 as WSHSY and CDR2 as SAAADI. The CDR3 is made up of 13 amino acids. Germline trimming cut 9 bases from V and 5 bases from J; bases unmatched to any gene: 8. CDR3 nucleotide sequence: TGCGCCAGTAACCTCGGGGGGGACGAGACCCAGTACTTC. The encoded protein is CASNLGGDETQYF.